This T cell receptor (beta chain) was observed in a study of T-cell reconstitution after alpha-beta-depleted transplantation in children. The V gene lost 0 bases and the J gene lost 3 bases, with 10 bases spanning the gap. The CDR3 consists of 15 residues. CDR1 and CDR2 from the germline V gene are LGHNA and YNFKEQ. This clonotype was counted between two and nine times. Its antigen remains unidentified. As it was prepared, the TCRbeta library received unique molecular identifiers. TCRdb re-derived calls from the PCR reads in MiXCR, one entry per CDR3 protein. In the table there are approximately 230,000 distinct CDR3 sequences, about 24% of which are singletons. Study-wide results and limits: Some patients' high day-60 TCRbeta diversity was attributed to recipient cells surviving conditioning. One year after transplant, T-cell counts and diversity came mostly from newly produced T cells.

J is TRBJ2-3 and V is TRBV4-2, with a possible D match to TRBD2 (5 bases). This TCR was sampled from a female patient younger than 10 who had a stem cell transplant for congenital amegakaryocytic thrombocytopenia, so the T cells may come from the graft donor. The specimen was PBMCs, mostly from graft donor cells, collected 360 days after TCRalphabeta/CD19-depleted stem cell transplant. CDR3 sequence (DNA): TGTGCCAGCAGCCAAGATGGTGGGGAGACAGATACGCAGTATTTT. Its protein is CASSQDGGETDTQYF.